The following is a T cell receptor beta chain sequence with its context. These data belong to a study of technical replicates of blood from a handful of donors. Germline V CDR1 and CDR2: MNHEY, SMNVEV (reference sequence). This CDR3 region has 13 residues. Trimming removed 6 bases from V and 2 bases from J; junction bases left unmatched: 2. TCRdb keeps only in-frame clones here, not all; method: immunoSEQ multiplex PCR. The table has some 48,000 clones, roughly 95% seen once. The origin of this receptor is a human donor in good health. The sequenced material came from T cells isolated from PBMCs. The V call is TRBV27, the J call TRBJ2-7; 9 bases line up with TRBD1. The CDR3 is CASRDRGAYEQYF. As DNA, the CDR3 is TGTGCCAGCAGAGACAGGGGGGCCTACGAGCAGTACTTC.